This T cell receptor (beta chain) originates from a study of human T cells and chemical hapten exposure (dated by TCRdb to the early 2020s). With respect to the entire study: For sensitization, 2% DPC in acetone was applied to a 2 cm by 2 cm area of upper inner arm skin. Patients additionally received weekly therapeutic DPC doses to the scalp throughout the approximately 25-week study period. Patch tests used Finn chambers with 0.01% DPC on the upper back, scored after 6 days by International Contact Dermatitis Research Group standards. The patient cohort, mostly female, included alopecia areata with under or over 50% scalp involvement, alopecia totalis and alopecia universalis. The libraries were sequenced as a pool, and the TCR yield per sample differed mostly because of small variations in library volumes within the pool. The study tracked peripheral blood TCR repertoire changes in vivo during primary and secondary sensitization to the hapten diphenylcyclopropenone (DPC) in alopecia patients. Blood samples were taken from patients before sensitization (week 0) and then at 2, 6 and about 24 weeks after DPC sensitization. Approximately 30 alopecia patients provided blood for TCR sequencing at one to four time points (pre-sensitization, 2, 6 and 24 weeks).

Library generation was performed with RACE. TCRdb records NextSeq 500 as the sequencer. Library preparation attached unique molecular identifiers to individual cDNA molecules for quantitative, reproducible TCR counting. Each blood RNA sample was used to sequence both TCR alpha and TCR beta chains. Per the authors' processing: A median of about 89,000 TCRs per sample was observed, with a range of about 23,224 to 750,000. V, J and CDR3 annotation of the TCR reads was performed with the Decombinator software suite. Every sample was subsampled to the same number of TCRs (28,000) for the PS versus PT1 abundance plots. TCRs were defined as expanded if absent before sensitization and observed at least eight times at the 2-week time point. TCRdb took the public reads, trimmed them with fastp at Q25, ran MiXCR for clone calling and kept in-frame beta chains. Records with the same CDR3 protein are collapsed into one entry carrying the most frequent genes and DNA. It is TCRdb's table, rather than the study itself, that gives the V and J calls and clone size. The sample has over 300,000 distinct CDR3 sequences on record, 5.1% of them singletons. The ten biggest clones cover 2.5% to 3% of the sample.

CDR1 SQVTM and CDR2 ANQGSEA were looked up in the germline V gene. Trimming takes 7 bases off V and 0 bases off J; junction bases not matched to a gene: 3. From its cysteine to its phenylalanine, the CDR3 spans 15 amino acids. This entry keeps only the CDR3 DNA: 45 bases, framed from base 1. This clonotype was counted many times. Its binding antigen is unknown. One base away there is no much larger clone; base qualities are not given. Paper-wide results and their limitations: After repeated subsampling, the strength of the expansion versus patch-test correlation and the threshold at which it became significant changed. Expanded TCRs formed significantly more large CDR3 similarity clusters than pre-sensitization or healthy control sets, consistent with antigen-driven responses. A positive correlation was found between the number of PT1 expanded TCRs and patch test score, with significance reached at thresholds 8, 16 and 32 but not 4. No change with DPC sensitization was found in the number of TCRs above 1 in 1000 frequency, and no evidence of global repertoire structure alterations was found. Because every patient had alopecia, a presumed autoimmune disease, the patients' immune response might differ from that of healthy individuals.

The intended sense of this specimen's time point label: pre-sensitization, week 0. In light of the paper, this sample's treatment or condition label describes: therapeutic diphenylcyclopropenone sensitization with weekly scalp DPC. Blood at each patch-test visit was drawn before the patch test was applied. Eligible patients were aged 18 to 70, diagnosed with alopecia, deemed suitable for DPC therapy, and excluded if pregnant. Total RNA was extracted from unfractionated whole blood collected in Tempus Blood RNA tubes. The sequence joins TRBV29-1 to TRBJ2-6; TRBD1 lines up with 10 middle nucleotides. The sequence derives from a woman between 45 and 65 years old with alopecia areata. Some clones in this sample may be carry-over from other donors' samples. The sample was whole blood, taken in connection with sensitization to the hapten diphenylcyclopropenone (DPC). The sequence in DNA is TGCAGCGCACGGACAGGGGGCTCTGGGGCCAACGTCCTGACTTTC. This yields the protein CSARTGGSGANVLTF. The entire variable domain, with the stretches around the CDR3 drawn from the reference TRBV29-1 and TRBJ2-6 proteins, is SAVISQKPSRDICQRGTSLTIQCQVDSQVTMMFWYRQQPGQSLTLIATANQGSEATYESGFVIDKFPISRPNLTFSTLTVSNMSPEDSSIYLCSARTGGSGANVLTFGAGSRLTVL.